This T cell receptor beta chain stems from a study of OX40 agonist ivuxolimab in advanced cancers. The overall study: Ivuxolimab is an agonistic anti-OX40 (CD134) antibody, and patients were treated with it.

Trimming left V 7 bases short and J 6 bases short, with 19 bases between. This CDR3 region has 15 residues. The V gene's germline CDR1 is PRHDT and CDR2 FYEKMQ (reference sequence). The method was immunoSEQ multiplex PCR; TCRdb's version includes in-frame clones alone and lacks a portion of them. The sample has roughly 50,000 clones; approximately 88% are singletons. The source material was CD4+ or CD8+ T cells sorted from blood, sampled in a trial of the OX40 agonist ivuxolimab. The chain employs TRBV13 and TRBJ2-1, with a tentative D call TRBD2 (6 bases). This TCR was sampled from an adult with an advanced solid tumor such as melanoma, head and neck, liver or kidney cancer. The CDR3 sequence is CASTLPEGLPNEQFF. In DNA form, the CDR3 reads TGTGCCAGCACCCTACCGGAGGGGCTCCCCAATGAGCAGTTCTTC.